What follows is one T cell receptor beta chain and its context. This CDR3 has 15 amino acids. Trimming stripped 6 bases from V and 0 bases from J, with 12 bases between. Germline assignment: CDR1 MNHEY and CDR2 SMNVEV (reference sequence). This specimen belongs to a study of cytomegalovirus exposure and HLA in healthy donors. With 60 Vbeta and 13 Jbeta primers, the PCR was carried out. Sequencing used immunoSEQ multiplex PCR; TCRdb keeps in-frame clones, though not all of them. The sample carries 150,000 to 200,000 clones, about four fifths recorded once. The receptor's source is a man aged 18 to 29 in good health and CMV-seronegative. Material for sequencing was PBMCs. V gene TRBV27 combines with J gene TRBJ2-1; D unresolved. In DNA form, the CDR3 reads TGTGCCAGCAGGCTATCACCCTCCTCCTACAATGAGCAGTTCTTC. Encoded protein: CASRLSPSSYNEQFF.